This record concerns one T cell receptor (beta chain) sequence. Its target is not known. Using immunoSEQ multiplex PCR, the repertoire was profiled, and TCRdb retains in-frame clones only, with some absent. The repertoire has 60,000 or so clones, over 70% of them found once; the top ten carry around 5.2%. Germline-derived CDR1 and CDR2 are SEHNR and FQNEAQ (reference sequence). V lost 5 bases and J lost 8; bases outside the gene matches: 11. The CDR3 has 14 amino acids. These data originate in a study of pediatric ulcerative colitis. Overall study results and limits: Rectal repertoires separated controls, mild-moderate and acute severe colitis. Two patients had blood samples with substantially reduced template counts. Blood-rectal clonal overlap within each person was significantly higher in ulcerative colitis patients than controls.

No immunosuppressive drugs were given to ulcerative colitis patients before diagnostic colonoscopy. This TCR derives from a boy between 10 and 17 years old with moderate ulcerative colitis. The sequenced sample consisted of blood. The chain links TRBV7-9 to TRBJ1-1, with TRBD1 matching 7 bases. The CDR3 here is CASSQQTGPTEAFF. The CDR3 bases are TGTGCCAGCAGCCAACAGACAGGGCCCACCGAAGCTTTCTTT. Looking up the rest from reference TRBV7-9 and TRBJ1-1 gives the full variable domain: DTGVSQNPRHKITKRGQNVTFRCDPISEHNRLYWYRQTLGQGPEFLTYFQNEAQLEKSRLLSDRFSAERPKGSFSTLEIQRTEQGDSAMYLCASSQQTGPTEAFFGQGTRLTVV.